The next 25 T cell receptor beta chains were all read from a single sample in a study of cytomegalovirus exposure and HLA in healthy donors. The PCR ran on 60 Vbeta and 13 Jbeta primers. Generated by immunoSEQ multiplex PCR, the TCRdb table keeps only in-frame clones and is missing some. The data contain about 150,000 clones, about four fifths of them singletons. The specimen sequenced was PBMCs. All receptors derive from a girl aged 5 to 17 in good health and CMV-seropositive.

This clone was picked up a small number of times. This sequence joins TRBV18 and TRBJ1-1; the D gene is possibly TRBD1 (6 bases). Trimming removed 3 bases from V and 2 bases from J, with 22 bases in between. Germline CDR1 KGHSH, CDR2 LQKENI. This CDR3 region has 18 residues. The CDR3 region is CASSPPGTRPSINTEAFF. As DNA, the CDR3 is TGTGCCAGCTCACCTCCCGGGACACGGCCGTCTATTAACACTGAAGCTTTCTTT.

This clone was seen just once. The chain couples TRBV6-1 to TRBJ2-2; D might be TRBD1 (5 bases). CDR3 length: 16 residues. V was trimmed by 2 bases and J by 2 bases, leaving 12 bases between them. In germline, CDR1 is MNHNS, CDR2 SASEGT. The CDR3 spells CASSESRAPNTGELFF. The DNA of the CDR3 is TGTGCCAGCAGTGAAAGCAGGGCGCCTAACACCGGGGAGCTGTTTTTT.

J is TRBJ1-2 and V is TRBV7-9; D may be TRBD1 (6 bases). The CDR3 is made up of 14 amino acids. V lost 2 bases and J lost 4, with 11 bases in between. Germline V gene data show CDR1 as SEHNR and CDR2 as FQNEAQ (reference sequence). CDR3 sequence reads: CASSLFGDTYGYTF. The CDR3 DNA sequence: TGTGCCAGCAGCTTATTTGGGGACACCTATGGCTACACCTTC.

The chain carries TRBV2 and TRBJ2-4; 7 bases align to TRBD1. V shed 3 bases and J 1 base; nucleotides not matched to a gene: 9. The germline V gene encodes CDR1 SNHLY and CDR2 FYNNEI. CDR3 length: 17 amino acids. CDR3 sequence (DNA): TGTGCCAGCAGTGATAGGGGACAGTTGAAGGCCAAAAACATTCAGTACTTC. The encoded protein is CASSDRGQLKAKNIQYF.

The rearrangement joins TRBV6-1 to TRBJ1-1; the match to TRBD1 covers 7 bases. With 4 bases clipped from V and 0 bases from J, the junction kept 5 bases outside the gene matches. The CDR3 has 15 amino acids. CDR1 MNHNS and CDR2 SASEGT come from the germline V gene. This CDR3 is CASSATGTMNTEAFF. The CDR3 DNA reads as TGTGCCAGCAGTGCGACAGGGACCATGAACACTGAAGCTTTCTTT.

In its sample, this clone was seen a few times. The genes are TRBV7-6 and TRBJ2-3; 8 nucleotides match TRBD1. V was clipped by 5 bases and J by 4 bases; unmatched bases: 5. CDR1 is SGHVS, CDR2 FNYEAQ, per germline. The CDR3 is 14 amino acids. The CDR3 DNA reads as TGTGCCAGCAGCCTTTCAGGGGGCTCAGATACGCAGTATTTT. Protein product: CASSLSGGSDTQYF.

The rearrangement joins TRBV16 to TRBJ1-1, with 7 bases lining up with TRBD1. Looked up from germline, CDR1 is KGHSY and CDR2 is FQNENV. The J segment lost 3 bases and the V segment lost 0 bases, leaving 4 bases of the junction unmatched. The CDR3 has 15 amino acids. In nucleotides, the CDR3 is TGTGCCAGCAGCCAATCGACAGGGTTGTACACTGAAGCTTTCTTT. Translated: CASSQSTGLYTEAFF.

The chain joins TRBV11-1 to TRBJ2-2; possibly TRBD1 for D (6 bases). This CDR3 spans 16 amino acids. With 1 base removed from V and 0 bases from J, the gap between germline ends came to 9 bases. Germline CDR1 is SGHAT and CDR2 is FQDESV (reference sequence). CDR3 bases: TGTGCCAGCAGCTTAGTCGGGACACCGAACACCGGGGAGCTGTTTTTT. Translation gives CASSLVGTPNTGELFF.

This clone was observed a few times. This sequence joins TRBV7-6 and TRBJ1-1; D perhaps matches TRBD1 (6 bases). Deletions cut 4 bases from V and 4 bases from J, with 13 bases between. From germline, CDR1 is SGHVS and CDR2 FNYEAQ. This CDR3 is 14 amino acids long. The CDR3 sequence is CASSSITGSTEAFF. The CDR3 nucleotides read TGTGCCAGCAGCTCGATCACAGGGAGCACTGAAGCTTTCTTT.

This chain joins TRBV2 and TRBJ2-7; 10 positions agree with TRBD1. CDR1 is SNHLY and CDR2 is FYNNEI in the germline V gene. This CDR3 contains 16 residues. V shed 5 bases, J shed 2 bases, and the junction held 9 bases outside the gene matches. The CDR3 nucleotides are TGTGCCAGCAGTCTTCCCTATGGACAGGGGGCCTACGAGCAGTACTTC. Amino acid sequence: CASSLPYGQGAYEQYF.

There are a few counts of this clone. The sample contains more than one DNA sequence encoding this CDR3. The chain carries TRBV7-8 and TRBJ1-5, with a tentative D call TRBD1 (6 bases). Looked up from germline, CDR1 is SGHVS and CDR2 is FQNEAQ. V was cut by 1 base and J by 0 bases, with 7 bases left in between. The CDR3 totals 15 residues. The CDR3 reads CASSLEDSSNQPQHF. The CDR3, as DNA: TGTGCCAGCAGCTTAGAGGACAGTAGCAATCAGCCCCAGCATTTT. Filled out from reference TRBV7-8 and TRBJ1-5, the complete variable domain reads GAGVSQSPRYKVAKRGQDVALRCDPISGHVSLFWYQQALGQGPEFLTYFQNEAQLDKSGLPSDRFFAERPEGSVSTLKIQRTQQEDSAVYLCASSLEDSSNQPQHFGDGTRLSIL.

This clone was found once. This chain joins TRBV9 and TRBJ1-1; possibly TRBD1 for D (5 bases). The V and J ends lost 4 bases and 0 bases respectively, with 16 bases between them. The CDR3 spans 16 residues. The germline CDR1 and CDR2 sequences are SGDLS and YYNGEE. CDR3 region: CASSPSGGVMNTEAFF. Written as DNA, the CDR3 is TGTGCCAGCAGCCCTTCGGGGGGGGTCATGAACACTGAAGCTTTCTTT.

The chain has TRBV25-1 and TRBJ1-4; 9 bases agree with TRBD1. J lost 4 bases, V lost 6 bases, and 3 bases had no gene match. The V gene's germline CDR1 is MGHDK and CDR2 SYGVNS. The CDR3 spans 14 residues. CDR3 loop: CASRGQGGNEKLFF. CDR3 DNA: TGTGCCAGCAGGGGACAGGGCGGTAATGAAAAACTGTTTTTT.

This clone has just one count. The CDR3 DNA is TGTGCCAGTAGTATTGCGGGGTCCCGCAAGTTCTTC. Translating it yields CASSIAGSRKFF. The chain joins TRBV19 to TRBJ2-1; weak D call: TRBD2 (6 bases). This CDR3 has 12 residues. The V gene's germline CDR1 is LNHDA and CDR2 SQIVND (reference sequence). V lost 3 bases to trimming and J lost 14 bases, with 14 bases between them.

V usage is TRBV21-1 and J usage is TRBJ1-2; the listed D gene, TRBD1, was not tested against the DNA. TRBV21-1 counts as a pseudogene. The CDR3 is made up of 15 amino acids. CDR3 DNA: TGTGCCAGCAGCAAAAAAGAGGGACAGGGGAATGGCTACACCTTC. Its protein is CASSKKEGQGNGYTF.

This clone has more than one count but fewer than ten. V is TRBV10-3 and J is TRBJ2-3, with a possible D match to TRBD1 (6 bases). Germline V gene lookup returns CDR1 ENHRY and CDR2 SYGVKD. The germline V and J ends were trimmed by 9 bases and 0 bases, with 13 bases remaining between them. The CDR3 has 14 residues. The CDR3 loop is CAIQDSFSTDTQYF. The CDR3 region has the DNA TGTGCCATACAGGACAGTTTTAGCACAGATACGCAGTATTTT.

The chain joins TRBV5-1 to TRBJ1-2; D ambiguous. V lost 0 bases to trimming and J lost 7 bases, with 13 bases between them. The CDR3 spans 14 residues. CDR1 and CDR2 (germline): SGHRS, YFSETQ. CDR3 sequence reads: CASSLGDGATGYTF. CDR3 nucleotides: TGCGCCAGCAGCTTGGGCGACGGAGCCACTGGCTACACCTTC.

This clone has more than one count but fewer than ten. The genes are TRBV27 and TRBJ1-3; D perhaps matches TRBD1 (6 bases). The CDR3 covers 14 residues. V shed 2 bases and J shed 4 bases, with 9 bases lying between them. CDR1 is MNHEY, CDR2 SMNVEV, per germline (reference sequence). The DNA of the CDR3 is TGTGCCAGCAGTTTACGGGGGGCCGGAAACACCATATATTTT. It translates to CASSLRGAGNTIYF.

This chain joins TRBV5-4 and TRBJ1-2; D perhaps matches TRBD1 (6 bases). In germline, CDR1 is SGHNT, CDR2 YYREEE (reference sequence). There are 14 residues in the CDR3. V gave up 5 bases and J gave up 5 bases, with 16 bases separating them. Here the CDR3 reads CASSYQGPLYGYTF. DNA for the CDR3: TGTGCCAGCAGTTATCAGGGGCCCCTATATGGCTACACCTTC.

The chain employs TRBV7-8 and TRBJ2-2, with a tentative D call TRBD2 (6 bases). The V gene's germline CDR1 is SGHVS and CDR2 FQNEAQ. Trimming shortened V by 4 bases and J by 7 bases, and 7 bases separated the two germline ends. The CDR3 has 12 residues. The CDR3 spells CASSYGGGELFF. The CDR3 DNA is TGTGCCAGCAGCTACGGGGGCGGGGAGCTGTTTTTT.

This clone was recorded a few times. The DNA of the CDR3 is TGTGCCAGCAGCCTTGACAGGGGGTCTGAAGCTTTCTTT. This codes for CASSLDRGSEAFF. The chain couples TRBV5-5 to TRBJ1-1; 9 bases fit TRBD1. There are 13 residues in the CDR3. The germline CDR1 and CDR2 sequences are SGHKS and YYEKEE (reference sequence). Trimming took 4 bases from V and 6 from J; bases not matched to a gene: 4. Filled out from reference TRBV5-5 and TRBJ1-1, the complete variable domain reads DAGVTQSPTHLIKTRGQQVTLRCSPISGHKSVSWYQQVLGQGPQFIFQYYEKEERGRGNFPDRFSARQFPNYSSELNVNALLLGDSALYLCASSLDRGSEAFFGQGTRLTVV.

The genes are TRBV7-3 and TRBJ2-3; 10 bases match TRBD2. Germline V gives CDR1 SGHTA, CDR2 FQGTGA. The CDR3 has 15 amino acids. After removal of 8 bases from V and 1 base from J, the junction contained 6 bases not matched to a gene. Written as DNA, the CDR3 is TGTGCCAGCGGCGGGACTAGCGCGGGCACAGATACGCAGTATTTT. Translated, it gives CASGGTSAGTDTQYF.

V usage is TRBV7-6 and J usage is TRBJ1-2; TRBD1 aligns across 7 bases. The germline V gene has CDR1 SGHVS and CDR2 FNYEAQ. V dropped 5 bases and J dropped 3; count of bases not matched to a gene: 9. The CDR3 has 15 residues. CDR3 residues: CASSPSGRGDYGYTF. In DNA, the CDR3 is TGTGCCAGCAGCCCCTCTGGCAGGGGGGACTATGGCTACACCTTC. Full variable domain (rest looked up from reference TRBV7-6 and TRBJ1-2): GAGVSQSPRYKVTKRGQDVALRCDPISGHVSLYWYRQALGQGPEFLTYFNYEAQQDKSGLPNDRFSAERPEGSISTLTIQRTEQRDSAMYRCASSPSGRGDYGYTFGSGTRLTVV.

The chain links TRBV2 to TRBJ2-1; 11 bases match TRBD2. The germline gives CDR1 SNHLY, CDR2 FYNNEI. The trim removed 7 bases at V and 7 bases at J, leaving 9 bases unmatched. This CDR3 has 15 residues. CDR3 coding DNA: TGTGCCAGCATCGGGCTAGCGGGGGGCAGGAATGAGCAGTTCTTC. Its translation is CASIGLAGGRNEQFF.

The CDR3 DNA reads TGTGCCAGCAGCCCAACGCTGGGACACTTAGATTCCTACGAGCAGTACTTC. It specifies CASSPTLGHLDSYEQYF. The chain combines TRBV7-9 with TRBJ2-7; tentative D call: TRBD1 (6 bases). V dropped 5 bases and J dropped 1 base, with 21 bases sitting between them. CDR1 and CDR2 from the germline V gene are SEHNR and FQNEAQ (reference sequence). The CDR3 runs to 17 residues.